This T cell receptor (beta chain) was found in a study of shared clonotypes between healthy human individuals. Broader study findings: Naive subsets generally exceeded memory subsets in estimated richness.

Clones were read by immunoSEQ multiplex PCR, and TCRdb kept only the in-frame ones, dropping some. The sample records roughly 1 million clones, roughly 70% being singletons. The V gene lost 3 bases and the J gene lost 1 base, with 10 bases spanning the gap. Per germline, CDR1 SGHRS and CDR2 YFSETQ. The CDR3 runs to 15 residues. The sample holds one count of this clone. The target antigen is unknown. Other DNA sequences from this sample encode an identical CDR3 as well. The source of this sequence is a man younger than 30 in good health. The genes are TRBV5-1 and TRBJ2-2, with D maybe TRBD2 (6 bases). Sequences were obtained from memory CD4+ T cells sorted from blood. Sample subset: CD45RA-negative fraction. CDR3 DNA: TGCGCCAGCAGCTCCGGGACTCTGAACACCGGGGAGCTGTTTTTT. It translates to CASSSGTLNTGELFF. Filled out from reference TRBV5-1 and TRBJ2-2, the complete variable domain reads KAGVTQTPRYLIKTRGQQVTLSCSPISGHRSVSWYQQTPGQGLQFLFEYFSETQRNKGNFPGRFSGRQFSNSRSEMNVSTLELGDSALYLCASSSGTLNTGELFFGEGSRLTVL.